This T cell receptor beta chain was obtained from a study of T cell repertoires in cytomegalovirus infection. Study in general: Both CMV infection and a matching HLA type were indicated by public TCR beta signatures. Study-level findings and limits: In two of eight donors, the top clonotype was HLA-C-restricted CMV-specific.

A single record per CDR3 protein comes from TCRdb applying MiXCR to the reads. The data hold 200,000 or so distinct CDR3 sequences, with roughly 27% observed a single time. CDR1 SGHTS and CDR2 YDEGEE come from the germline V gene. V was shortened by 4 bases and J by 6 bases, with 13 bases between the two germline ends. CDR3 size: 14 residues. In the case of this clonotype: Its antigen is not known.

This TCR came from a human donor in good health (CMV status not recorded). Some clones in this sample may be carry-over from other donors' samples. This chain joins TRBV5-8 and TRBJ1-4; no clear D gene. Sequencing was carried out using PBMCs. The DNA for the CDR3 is TGTGCCAGCAGCCCCAGAGAAGAAGATGAAAAACTGTTTTTT. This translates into CASSPREEDEKLFF.